Below are 24 T cell receptor beta chains sequenced from a single sample in a study of shared clonotypes between healthy human individuals. The method was immunoSEQ multiplex PCR; TCRdb's version includes in-frame clones alone and lacks a portion of them. The sample includes roughly 2,500,000 clones, approximately 93% of them seen just once. The source material was naive CD4+ T cells from PBMCs. Specified subset: CD45RA+ positively selected. Receptor source: a man between 18 and 29 years old in good health. Some clones in this sample may be carry-over from other donors' samples.

This sequence joins TRBV5-4 and TRBJ1-3, with D uncertain. CDR3 length: 16 amino acids. The germline V gene has CDR1 SGHNT and CDR2 YYREEE (reference sequence). Trimming took 5 bases from V and 5 from J, leaving 20 bases between them. The CDR3 region is CASRAWSPSKRNTIYF. DNA of the CDR3: TGTGCCAGCAGAGCTTGGTCCCCGTCTAAAAGAAACACCATATATTTT.

This chain connects TRBV6-6 to TRBJ1-2, with 10 bases aligning to TRBD1. Germline V CDR1 and CDR2: MNHNY, SVGAGI (reference sequence). The CDR3 extends over 13 amino acids. J gave up 7 bases and V 10 bases, and 9 bases lay outside the gene matches. The CDR3: CAIKTGTGVGYTF. The CDR3, as DNA: TGTGCCATCAAAACCGGGACAGGGGTTGGCTACACCTTC.

This chain links TRBV5-1 with TRBJ2-6; tentatively, D is TRBD1 (5 bases). Trimming pared 0 bases from V and 3 bases from J, leaving 7 bases between. CDR1 is SGHRS, CDR2 YFSETQ, per germline. CDR3 size: 15 residues. CDR3 coding DNA: TGCGCCAGCAGCTTGGGACAGTTTGGGGCCAACGTCCTGACTTTC. Translated, it gives CASSLGQFGANVLTF.

The V gene is TRBV28, the J gene TRBJ2-7, with D perhaps matching TRBD2 (5 bases). This CDR3 region has 15 residues. The germline V gene encodes CDR1 MDHEN and CDR2 SYDVKM. Deletions cut 6 bases from V and 2 bases from J, with 17 bases between. The CDR3 here is CASSQPGLAPYEQYF. CDR3 DNA: TGTGCCAGCAGCCAACCCGGTTTAGCGCCCTACGAGCAGTACTTC.

The chain recombines TRBV28 with TRBJ1-3; D uncertain. Germline values: CDR1 MDHEN, CDR2 SYDVKM. V was cut by 3 bases and J by 0 bases, with 6 bases left in between. The CDR3 is made up of 14 amino acids. The CDR3 reads CASSFRASGNTIYF. DNA for the CDR3: TGTGCCAGCAGTTTTAGGGCCTCTGGAAACACCATATATTTT. The full variable domain, rest sourced from reference TRBV28 and TRBJ1-3, is DVKVTQSSRYLVKRTGEKVFLECVQDMDHENMFWYRQDPGLGLRLIYFSYDVKMKEKGDIPEGYSVSREKKERFSLILESASTNQTSMYLCASSFRASGNTIYFGEGSWLTVV.

This chain connects TRBV5-4 to TRBJ2-2, with a possible D match to TRBD1 (7 bases). Trimming removed 4 bases at V and 1 base at J, with 11 bases between. The CDR3 is 15 residues long. Germline-derived CDR1 and CDR2 are SGHNT and YYREEE (reference sequence). The CDR3 protein is CASSAGQKNTGELFF. In DNA form, the CDR3 reads TGTGCCAGCAGCGCGGGACAGAAGAACACCGGGGAGCTGTTTTTT.

The chain links TRBV6-6 to TRBJ2-1; 7 bases fit TRBD1. This CDR3 comprises 14 residues. J gave up 4 bases and V 7 bases, and 7 bases lay outside the gene matches. The germline V gene encodes CDR1 MNHNY and CDR2 SVGAGI (reference sequence). The DNA for the CDR3 is TGTGCCAGCAACCCCGGGACAGTGTACAATGAGCAGTTCTTC. Encoded protein: CASNPGTVYNEQFF.

The chain uses TRBV29-1 and TRBJ2-1; D possibly corresponds to TRBD2 (5 bases). CDR1 SQVTM and CDR2 ANQGSEA come from the germline V gene. CDR3 length: 13 residues. Trimming took off 2 bases at V and 15 bases at J, with 20 bases between the two ends. The CDR3 protein is CSVELAISSRRFF. CDR3 in DNA: TGCAGCGTTGAACTAGCTATCTCTAGTCGTCGGTTCTTC.

The rearrangement joins TRBV11-2 to TRBJ2-5; no clear D. This CDR3 is built from 16 residues. Germline V gene data show CDR1 as SGHAT and CDR2 as FQNNGV. Deletions cut 0 bases from V and 1 base from J, with 12 bases between. CDR3 residues: CASSLDSAVAQETQYF. The CDR3 DNA is TGTGCCAGCAGCTTAGATTCTGCGGTGGCCCAAGAGACCCAGTACTTC.

This clone was observed once. The chain carries TRBV19 and TRBJ2-1, with 11 bases aligning to TRBD2. V was clipped by 5 bases and J by 0 bases; unmatched bases: 9. CDR1 and CDR2 (germline): LNHDA, SQIVND (reference sequence). The CDR3 is 18 residues long. The chain's CDR3 is CASSPRLGLAGSYNEQFF. The DNA for the CDR3 is TGTGCCAGTAGTCCCCGACTAGGACTAGCGGGCTCCTACAATGAGCAGTTCTTC.

The V gene is TRBV4-1, the J gene TRBJ2-7; 10 nucleotides agree with TRBD2. The CDR3 totals 17 residues. Trimming removed 2 bases from V and 0 bases from J; junction bases left unmatched: 7. Germline-derived CDR1 and CDR2 are MGHRA and YSYEKL. In nucleotides, the CDR3 is TGCGCCAGCAGCCAACTGACCGGGACTAGCGTCTCCTACGAGCAGTACTTC. It yields the protein CASSQLTGTSVSYEQYF.

In its sample, this clone was seen a few times. The chain combines TRBV2 with TRBJ2-7, with D possibly being TRBD1 (6 bases). The CDR3 has 13 amino acids. Per the germline V gene, CDR1 is SNHLY and CDR2 is FYNNEI. Trimming removed 6 bases at V and 6 bases at J, with 15 bases between. The CDR3 sequence: CASRQGLVAEQYF. The CDR3 nucleotides read TGTGCCAGCAGGCAGGGGCTGGTAGCCGAGCAGTACTTC.

The CDR3 DNA sequence: TGTGCCAGCAGTGAACAGGGGGCGCGGGGAAACACCATATATTTT. Translated, it gives CASSEQGARGNTIYF. This sequence joins TRBV6-1 and TRBJ1-3; 8 nucleotides line up with TRBD1. V lost 2 bases, J lost 4 bases, and 4 bases stayed unmatched. CDR1 MNHNS and CDR2 SASEGT come from the germline V gene. The CDR3 sequence is 15 residues long.

This rearrangement joins TRBV5-1 to TRBJ2-1, with D possibly matching TRBD2 (6 bases). CDR1 SGHRS and CDR2 YFSETQ come from the germline V gene. The CDR3 sequence is 14 residues long. Trimming took 5 bases from V and 9 from J, leaving 18 bases between them. CDR3 coding DNA: TGCGCCAGCAGTAGCAGGCGGCGGGGAGGTGAGCAGTTCTTC. This codes for CASSSRRRGGEQFF.

Notes on this clone: The identical CDR3 is also encoded by other nucleotide sequences in the sample. The gene calls are TRBV6-5 and TRBJ2-7, with D perhaps TRBD2 (6 bases). Germline values: CDR1 MNHEY, CDR2 SVGAGI. V was cut by 0 bases and J by 2 bases, with 11 bases left in between. CDR3 length: 15 residues. CDR3 residues: CASSYSGGRPYEQYF. The CDR3 DNA sequence: TGTGCCAGCAGTTACTCCGGAGGGAGGCCCTACGAGCAGTACTTC.

V is TRBV19 and J is TRBJ1-5; D gene ambiguous. Per germline, CDR1 LNHDA and CDR2 SQIVND (reference sequence). This CDR3 spans 13 amino acids. Trimming took 2 bases from V and 6 from J, leaving 8 bases between them. The CDR3 nucleotides read TGTGCCAGTAGTATAAAGGGTTCTCAGCCCCAGCATTTT. The encoded protein is CASSIKGSQPQHF.

Notes on this clone: Other DNA sequences in this sample translate to the same CDR3. This chain joins TRBV7-2 and TRBJ2-3, with D perhaps matching TRBD2 (6 bases). There are 15 residues in the CDR3. The V gene's germline CDR1 is SGHTA and CDR2 FQGNSA. The V end lost 0 bases, the J end lost 6 bases, and 13 bases lay between the germline ends. Here the CDR3 reads CASSLAGTPGDTQYF. In DNA form, the CDR3 reads TGTGCCAGCAGCTTAGCCGGGACTCCGGGGGATACGCAGTATTTT.

The chain couples TRBV7-6 to TRBJ2-5, with TRBD1 as a possible D gene (6 bases). The CDR3 has 16 amino acids. Trimming left V 1 base short and J 5 bases short, with 17 bases between. Germline CDR1 is SGHVS and CDR2 is FNYEAQ. Written as DNA, the CDR3 is TGTGCCAGCAGCTTAGTTGGACAGTTGACCGGGGAGACCCAGTACTTC. The encoded protein is CASSLVGQLTGETQYF.

This rearrangement joins TRBV18 to TRBJ2-7, with TRBD2 identical over 7 bases. V was clipped by 3 bases and J by 2 bases; unmatched bases: 10. From germline, CDR1 is KGHSH and CDR2 LQKENI. The CDR3 is made up of 16 amino acids. The CDR3 is CASSPDSGGGAYEQYF. DNA for the CDR3: TGTGCCAGCTCACCCGACTCGGGGGGAGGGGCCTACGAGCAGTACTTC.

This chain links TRBV5-6 with TRBJ1-2; D not resolved. The CDR3 totals 12 residues. V lost 4 bases to trimming and J lost 6 bases, with 10 bases between them. Germline CDR1 reads SGHDT; CDR2 reads YYEEEE. The CDR3 region is CASSRVVDGYTF. DNA for the CDR3: TGTGCCAGCAGCCGTGTTGTGGATGGCTACACCTTC.

V gene TRBV6-1 combines with J gene TRBJ1-2; D is perhaps TRBD1 (5 bases). V was trimmed by 3 bases and J by 4 bases, leaving 9 bases between them. Germline CDR1 is MNHNS and CDR2 is SASEGT. This CDR3 region has 13 residues. The CDR3: CASSDREGYGYTF. The CDR3 DNA follows: TGTGCCAGCAGTGACAGGGAGGGCTATGGCTACACCTTC.

The rearrangement uses TRBV5-1 and TRBJ2-2; weak D call: TRBD1 (6 bases). Germline V gene data show CDR1 as SGHRS and CDR2 as YFSETQ. The V end was cut by 6 bases, the J end by 0 bases, with 9 bases between. The CDR3 runs 14 residues. CDR3 DNA sequence: TGCGCCAGCACTCCAGGGGCGAACACCGGGGAGCTGTTTTTT. The encoded protein is CASTPGANTGELFF. The whole variable domain, remainder taken from reference TRBV5-1 and TRBJ2-2, is KAGVTQTPRYLIKTRGQQVTLSCSPISGHRSVSWYQQTPGQGLQFLFEYFSETQRNKGNFPGRFSGRQFSNSRSEMNVSTLELGDSALYLCASTPGANTGELFFGEGSRLTVL.

The chain joins TRBV29-1 to TRBJ2-3; perhaps TRBD1 as D (6 bases). Between the trimmed V and J ends, which lost 5 bases and 2 bases, there was a span of 11 bases. This CDR3 has 13 amino acids. The germline CDR1 and CDR2 sequences are SQVTM and ANQGSEA. CDR3 protein: CSVRQVLTDTQYF. The DNA of the CDR3 is TGCAGCGTTAGACAGGTTCTCACAGATACGCAGTATTTT.

V and J are TRBV19 and TRBJ1-5, with a tentative D call TRBD1 (5 bases). V was cut by 3 bases and J by 7 bases, with 13 bases left in between. Per the germline V gene, CDR1 is LNHDA and CDR2 is SQIVND (reference sequence). CDR3 size: 14 residues. As DNA, the CDR3 is TGTGCCAGTAGTATCGGCAGGGCAGAGCAGCCCCAGCATTTT. Translated, it gives CASSIGRAEQPQHF.